This T cell receptor (beta chain) was identified during a study of tumor-infiltrating lymphocytes in primary liver carcinoma. Study background: Stage T1-T3 N0M0 tumors spanned about 4 to 11 cm.

As for this clonotype: The junction does not match germline at one end; this may be a read error.

DNA and RNA were both co-extracted from approximately 20-30 mg of bulk tissue that had not been sorted. The patients carried chronic HBV infection and had received no treatment. Reverse transcription of 500 ng total RNA with a constant-region primer produced TCR beta cDNA. ARM-PCR, slightly modified, supplied the TCR beta libraries through three nested multiplex PCR rounds. A C-beta reverse primer was combined with TRBV1-TRBV30 forward primers in the first two PCR rounds, and each round had 9 to 10 cycles. A single record per CDR3 protein comes from TCRdb applying MiXCR to the multiplex PCR reads. The sample includes about 210,000 distinct CDR3 sequences, around 81% of them seen just once. The CDR3 consists of 13 residues. CDR1 and CDR2 from the germline V gene are ENHRY and SYGVKD.

The rearrangement links TRBV10-3 to TRBJ2-3; 8 bases map to TRBD2. The TCR originated in a man aged 35-49 years with primary liver carcinoma and hepatitis B virus infection. Sample: tumor tissue from primary liver carcinoma. The CDR3 is CATRTSLTDMQYF. CDR3 sequence (DNA): TGCGCCACCCGGACTAGCTTGACAGATATGCAGTATTTT.